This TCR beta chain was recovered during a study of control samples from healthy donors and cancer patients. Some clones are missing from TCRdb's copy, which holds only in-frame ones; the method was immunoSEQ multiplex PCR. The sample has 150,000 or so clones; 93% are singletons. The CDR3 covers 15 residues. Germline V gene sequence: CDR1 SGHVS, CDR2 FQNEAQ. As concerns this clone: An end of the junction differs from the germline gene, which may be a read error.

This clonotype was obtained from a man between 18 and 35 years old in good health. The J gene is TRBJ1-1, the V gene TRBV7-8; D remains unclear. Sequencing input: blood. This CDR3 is CASRLASGSGIEAFF. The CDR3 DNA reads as TGTGCCAGCAGATTAGCGTCGGGATCTGGCATTGAAGCTTTCTTT. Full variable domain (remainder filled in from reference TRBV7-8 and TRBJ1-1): GAGVSQSPRYKVAKRGQDVALRCDPISGHVSLFWYQQALGQGPEFLTYFQNEAQLDKSGLPSDRFFAERPEGSVSTLKIQRTQQEDSAVYLCASRLASGSGIEAFFGQGTRLTVV.